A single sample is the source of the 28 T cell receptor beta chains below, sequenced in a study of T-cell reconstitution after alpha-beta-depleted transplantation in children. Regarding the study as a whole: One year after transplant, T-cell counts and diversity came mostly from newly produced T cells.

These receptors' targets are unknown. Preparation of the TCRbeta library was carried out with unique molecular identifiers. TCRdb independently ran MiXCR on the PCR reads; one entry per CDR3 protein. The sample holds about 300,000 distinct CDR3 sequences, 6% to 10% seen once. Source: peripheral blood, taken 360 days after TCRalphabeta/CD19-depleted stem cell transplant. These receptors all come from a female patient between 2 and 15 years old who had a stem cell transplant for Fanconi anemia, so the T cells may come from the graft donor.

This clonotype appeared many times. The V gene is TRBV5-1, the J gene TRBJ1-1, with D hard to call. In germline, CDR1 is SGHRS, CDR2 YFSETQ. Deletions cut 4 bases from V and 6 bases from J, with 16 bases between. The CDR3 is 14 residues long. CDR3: CASSPGGVRAEAFF. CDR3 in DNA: TGCGCCAGCAGCCCCGGCGGGGTTCGTGCTGAAGCTTTCTTT.

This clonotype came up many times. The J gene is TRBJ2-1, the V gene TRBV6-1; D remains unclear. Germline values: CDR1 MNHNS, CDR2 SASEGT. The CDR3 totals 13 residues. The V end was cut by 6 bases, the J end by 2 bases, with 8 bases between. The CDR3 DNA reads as TGTGCCAGCAGGGGCTGGACCTACAATGAGCAGTTCTTC. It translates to CASRGWTYNEQFF.

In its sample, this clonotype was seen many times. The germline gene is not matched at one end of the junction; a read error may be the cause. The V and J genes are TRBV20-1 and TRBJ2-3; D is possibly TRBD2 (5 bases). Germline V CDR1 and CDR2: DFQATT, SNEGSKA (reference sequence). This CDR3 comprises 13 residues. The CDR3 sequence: CSARGIGLDTQYF. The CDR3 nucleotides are TGCAGTGCCAGAGGGATTGGGTTGGATACGCAGTATTTT.

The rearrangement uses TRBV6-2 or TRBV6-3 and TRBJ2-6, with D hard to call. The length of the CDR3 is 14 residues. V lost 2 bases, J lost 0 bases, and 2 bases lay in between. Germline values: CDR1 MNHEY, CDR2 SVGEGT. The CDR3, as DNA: TGTGCCAGCAGTTACGACTCTGGGGCCAACGTCCTGACTTTC. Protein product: CASSYDSGANVLTF.

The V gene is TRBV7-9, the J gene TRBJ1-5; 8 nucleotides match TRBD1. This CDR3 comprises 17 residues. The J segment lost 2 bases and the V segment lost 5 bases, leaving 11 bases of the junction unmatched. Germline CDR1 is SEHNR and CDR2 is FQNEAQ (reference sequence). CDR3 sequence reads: CASSPTGEPYGNQPQHF. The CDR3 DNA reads TGTGCCAGCAGCCCGACAGGGGAACCCTACGGCAATCAGCCCCAGCATTTT.

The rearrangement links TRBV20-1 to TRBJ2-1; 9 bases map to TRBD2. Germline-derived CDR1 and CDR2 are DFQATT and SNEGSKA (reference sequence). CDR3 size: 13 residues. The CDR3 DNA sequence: TGCAGCCCTCTAGCGGGATGGTACAATGAGCAGTTCTTC. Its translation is CSPLAGWYNEQFF.

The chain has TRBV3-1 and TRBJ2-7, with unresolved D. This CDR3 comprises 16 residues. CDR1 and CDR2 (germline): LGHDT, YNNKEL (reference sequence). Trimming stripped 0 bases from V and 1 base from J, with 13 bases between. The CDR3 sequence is CASSQEEQSRSYEQYF. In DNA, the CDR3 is TGTGCCAGCAGCCAAGAGGAACAATCCCGGTCCTACGAGCAGTACTTC.

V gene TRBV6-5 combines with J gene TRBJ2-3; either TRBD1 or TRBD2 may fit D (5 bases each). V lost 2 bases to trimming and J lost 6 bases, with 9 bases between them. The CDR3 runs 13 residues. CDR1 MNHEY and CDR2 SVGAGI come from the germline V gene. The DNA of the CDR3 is TGTGCCAGCAGTTACCGGGGCCCCGATACGCAGTATTTT. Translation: CASSYRGPDTQYF.

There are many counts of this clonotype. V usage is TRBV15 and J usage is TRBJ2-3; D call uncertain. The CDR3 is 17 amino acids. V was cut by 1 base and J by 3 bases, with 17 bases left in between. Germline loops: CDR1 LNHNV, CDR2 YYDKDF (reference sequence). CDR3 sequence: CATSRVDLGRPTDTQYF. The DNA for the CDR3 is TGTGCCACCAGCAGAGTCGACTTGGGCCGCCCTACAGATACGCAGTATTTT.

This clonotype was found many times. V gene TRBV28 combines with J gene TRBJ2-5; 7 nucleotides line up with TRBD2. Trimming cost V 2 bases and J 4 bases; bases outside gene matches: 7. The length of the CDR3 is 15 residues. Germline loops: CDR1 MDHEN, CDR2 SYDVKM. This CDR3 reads CASSLTGGIGETQYF. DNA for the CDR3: TGTGCCAGCAGTTTAACGGGGGGAATAGGAGAGACCCAGTACTTC.

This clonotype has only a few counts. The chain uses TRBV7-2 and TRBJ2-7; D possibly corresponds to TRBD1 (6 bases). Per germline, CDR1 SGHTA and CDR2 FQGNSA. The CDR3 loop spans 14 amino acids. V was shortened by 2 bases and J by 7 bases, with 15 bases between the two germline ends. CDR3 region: CASSLSQGLGEQYF. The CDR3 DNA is TGTGCCAGCAGCTTAAGCCAGGGGCTGGGGGAGCAGTACTTC.

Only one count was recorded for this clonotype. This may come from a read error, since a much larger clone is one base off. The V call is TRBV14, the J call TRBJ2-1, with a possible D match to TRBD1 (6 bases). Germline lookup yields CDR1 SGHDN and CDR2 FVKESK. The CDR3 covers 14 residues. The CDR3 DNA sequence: TGTGCCATCAGCCAGTGGCAGGGGTACAATGAGCAGTTCTTC. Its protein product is CAISQWQGYNEQFF.

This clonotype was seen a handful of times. CDR3 nucleotides: TGTGCCAGCAGTCCACTATGGGGGACCCAAGAGACCCAGTACTTC. This translates into CASSPLWGTQETQYF. This chain uses TRBV25-1 with TRBJ2-5; either TRBD1 or TRBD2 may fit D (5 bases each). The length of the CDR3 is 15 residues. V lost 5 bases and J 1 base, leaving 14 bases between the germline ends. Germline V gene sequence: CDR1 MGHDK, CDR2 SYGVNS.

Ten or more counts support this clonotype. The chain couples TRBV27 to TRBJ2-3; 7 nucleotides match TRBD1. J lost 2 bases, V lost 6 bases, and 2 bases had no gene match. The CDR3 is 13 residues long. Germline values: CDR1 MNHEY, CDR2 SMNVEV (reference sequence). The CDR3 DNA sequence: TGTGCCAGCAGCGACAGGGTCACAGATACGCAGTATTTT. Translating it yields CASSDRVTDTQYF.

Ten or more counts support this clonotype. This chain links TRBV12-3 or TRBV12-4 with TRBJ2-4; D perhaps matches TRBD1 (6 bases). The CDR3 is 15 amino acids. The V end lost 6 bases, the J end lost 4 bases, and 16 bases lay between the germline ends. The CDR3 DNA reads TGTGCCAGCAGGATCCTTGGGGACAAGAAAAACATTCAGTACTTC. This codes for CASRILGDKKNIQYF.

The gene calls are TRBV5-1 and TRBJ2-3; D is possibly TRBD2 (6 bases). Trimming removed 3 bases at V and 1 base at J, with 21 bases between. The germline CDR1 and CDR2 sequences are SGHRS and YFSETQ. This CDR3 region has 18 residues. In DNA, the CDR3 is TGCGCCAGCAGCTCCGGATGGAGGGCGGGGAGTGGCACAGATACGCAGTATTTT. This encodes CASSSGWRAGSGTDTQYF.

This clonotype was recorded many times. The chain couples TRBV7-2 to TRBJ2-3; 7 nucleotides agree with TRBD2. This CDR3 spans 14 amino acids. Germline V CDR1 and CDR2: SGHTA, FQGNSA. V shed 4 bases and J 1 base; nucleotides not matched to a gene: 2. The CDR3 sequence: CASSSTSGTDTQYF. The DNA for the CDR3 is TGTGCCAGCAGCTCTACTAGCGGCACAGATACGCAGTATTTT.

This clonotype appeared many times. CDR3 in amino acids: CASSLQGGNEKYEQFF. The CDR3 bases are TGTGCCAGCAGTTTACAGGGTGGGAATGAGAAATATGAGCAGTTCTTC. The chain carries TRBV28 and TRBJ2-1, with D perhaps matching TRBD1 (5 bases). CDR1 and CDR2 from the germline V gene are MDHEN and SYDVKM. Trimming pared 2 bases from V and 8 bases from J, leaving 19 bases between. The CDR3 contains 16 residues.

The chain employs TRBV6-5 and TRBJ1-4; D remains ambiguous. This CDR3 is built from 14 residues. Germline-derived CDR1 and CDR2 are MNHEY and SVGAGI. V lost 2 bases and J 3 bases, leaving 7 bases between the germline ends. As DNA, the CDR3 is TGTGCCAGCAGTTACCGGGGAGCTAATGAAAAACTGTTTTTT. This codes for CASSYRGANEKLFF.

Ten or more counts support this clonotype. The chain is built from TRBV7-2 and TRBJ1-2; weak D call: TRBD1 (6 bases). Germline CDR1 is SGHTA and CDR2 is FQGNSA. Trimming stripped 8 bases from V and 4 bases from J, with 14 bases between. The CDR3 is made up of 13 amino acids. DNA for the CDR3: TGTGCCAGCGCGACAGGAACAGGCTATGGCTACACCTTC. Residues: CASATGTGYGYTF. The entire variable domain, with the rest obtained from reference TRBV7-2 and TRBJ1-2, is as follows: GAGVSQSPSNKVTEKGKDVELRCDPISGHTALYWYRQSLGQGLEFLIYFQGNSAPDKSGLPSDRFSAERTGGSVSTLTIQRTQQEDSAVYLCASATGTGYGYTFGSGTRLTVV.

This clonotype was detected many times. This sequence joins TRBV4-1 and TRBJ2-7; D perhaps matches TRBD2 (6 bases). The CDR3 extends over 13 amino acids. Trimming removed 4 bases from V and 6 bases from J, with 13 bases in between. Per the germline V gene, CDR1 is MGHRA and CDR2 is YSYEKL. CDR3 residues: CASSLSLATEQYF. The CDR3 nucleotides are TGCGCCAGCAGCCTGTCACTAGCAACCGAGCAGTACTTC.

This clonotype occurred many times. The CDR3 DNA sequence: TGCAGTGCTAGGGTTCAGTCGAATGAGCAGTTCTTC. It encodes CSARVQSNEQFF. This rearrangement joins TRBV20-1 to TRBJ2-1; D is uncertain. The CDR3 is made up of 12 amino acids. From germline, CDR1 is DFQATT and CDR2 SNEGSKA (reference sequence). V was pared by 3 bases and J by 7 bases, with 10 bases between.

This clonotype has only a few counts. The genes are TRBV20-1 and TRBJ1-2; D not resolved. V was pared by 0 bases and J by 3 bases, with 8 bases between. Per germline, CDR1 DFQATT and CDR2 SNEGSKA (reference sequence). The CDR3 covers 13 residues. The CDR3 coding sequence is TGCAGTGCTAGAGATCAGAAAGACTATGGCTACACCTTC. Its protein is CSARDQKDYGYTF.

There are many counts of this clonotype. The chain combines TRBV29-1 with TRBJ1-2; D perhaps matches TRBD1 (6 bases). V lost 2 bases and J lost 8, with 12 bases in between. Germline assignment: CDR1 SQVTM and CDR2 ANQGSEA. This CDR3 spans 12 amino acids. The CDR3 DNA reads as TGCAGCGTTGAAATCCAGGGGAGAGGCTACACCTTC. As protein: CSVEIQGRGYTF. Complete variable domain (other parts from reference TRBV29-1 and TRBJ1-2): SAVISQKPSRDICQRGTSLTIQCQVDSQVTMMFWYRQQPGQSLTLIATANQGSEATYESGFVIDKFPISRPNLTFSTLTVSNMSPEDSSIYLCSVEIQGRGYTFGSGTRLTVV.

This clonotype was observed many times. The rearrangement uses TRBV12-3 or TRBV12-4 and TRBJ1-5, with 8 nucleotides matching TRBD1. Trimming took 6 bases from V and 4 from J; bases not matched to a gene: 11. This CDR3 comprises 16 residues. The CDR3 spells CASSNLQGVRNQPQHF. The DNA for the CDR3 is TGTGCCAGCAGCAACTTACAGGGGGTTCGGAATCAGCCCCAGCATTTT.

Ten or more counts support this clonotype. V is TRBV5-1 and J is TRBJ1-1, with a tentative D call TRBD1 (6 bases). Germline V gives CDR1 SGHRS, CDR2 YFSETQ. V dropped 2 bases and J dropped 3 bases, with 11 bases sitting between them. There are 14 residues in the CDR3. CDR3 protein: CASSFRSGDTEAFF. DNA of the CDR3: TGCGCCAGCAGCTTTCGATCAGGGGACACTGAAGCTTTCTTT.

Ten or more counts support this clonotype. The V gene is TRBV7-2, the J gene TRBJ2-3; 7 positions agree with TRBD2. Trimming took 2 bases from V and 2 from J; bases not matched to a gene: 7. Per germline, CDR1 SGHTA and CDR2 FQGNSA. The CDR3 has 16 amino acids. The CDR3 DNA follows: TGTGCCAGCAGCTTACGGCCTAGCGGACTCACAGATACGCAGTATTTT. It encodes CASSLRPSGLTDTQYF.

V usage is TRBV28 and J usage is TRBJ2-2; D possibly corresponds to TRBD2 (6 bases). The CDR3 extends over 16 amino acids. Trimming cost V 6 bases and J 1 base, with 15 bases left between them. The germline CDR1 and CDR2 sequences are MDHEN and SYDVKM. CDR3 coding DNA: TGTGCCAGCAGGACGCACGGGAGTTGGAACACCGGGGAGCTGTTTTTT. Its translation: CASRTHGSWNTGELFF.